The 10 T cell receptor beta chains given below trace back to one sample, sequenced in a study of T cell clones after liver transplantation. Libraries were prepared by immunoSEQ multiplex PCR; TCRdb keeps only in-frame clonotypes and omits some of them. The table shows 70,000 to 95,000 clones, with roughly 83% occurring only once. The material sequenced was CD4+ T cells from blood, taken at the 22-month timepoint. The receptors were gathered from a human patient who received a liver transplant. Some T cells may be graft donor cells.

V is TRBV7-9 and J is TRBJ2-7; the D is unclear. The CDR3 loop spans 13 amino acids. Trimming stripped 1 base from V and 2 bases from J, with 6 bases between. CDR1 is SEHNR and CDR2 is FQNEAQ in the germline V gene (reference sequence). The CDR3 bases are TGTGCCAGCAGCTTAGTATCGGCCTACGAGCAGTACTTC. Amino acid sequence: CASSLVSAYEQYF.

The chain recombines TRBV5-4 with TRBJ2-2, with 13 bases identical to TRBD2. V gave up 4 bases and J gave up 6 bases; unmatched junction bases: 6. The CDR3 runs to 16 residues. Germline CDR1 is SGHNT and CDR2 is YYREEE (reference sequence). In nucleotides, the CDR3 is TGTGCCAGCAGCCTAACTAGCGGGAGGGCCGCCGGGGAGCTGTTTTTT. Its protein product is CASSLTSGRAAGELFF.

This clone was recorded a few times. This chain links TRBV21-1 with TRBJ1-2. TRBV21-1 is noted as a pseudogene. The CDR3 runs 14 residues. The CDR3 protein is CASSKKEGMGGYTF. CDR3 DNA: TGTGCCAGCAGCAAAAAGGAAGGGATGGGTGGCTACACCTTC.

This chain uses TRBV7-2 with TRBJ2-7; D unclear. Trimming removed 1 base from V and 3 bases from J, with 13 bases in between. Germline-derived CDR1 and CDR2 are SGHTA and FQGNSA. The CDR3 totals 15 residues. CDR3 region: CASSLDPRENYEQYF. The CDR3 DNA is TGTGCCAGCAGCTTAGACCCCAGAGAAAACTACGAGCAGTACTTC.

The chain uses TRBV19 and TRBJ1-5; 8 bases match TRBD1. V lost 7 bases to trimming and J lost 5 bases; unmatched junction nucleotides: 1. Germline CDR1 is LNHDA and CDR2 is SQIVND (reference sequence). The CDR3 loop spans 12 amino acids. The CDR3 DNA follows: TGTGCCAGTACGGACAGGGATCAGCCCCAGCATTTT. Its protein product is CASTDRDQPQHF.

The rearrangement joins TRBV5-4 to TRBJ2-7; 8 bases agree with TRBD2. CDR3 length equals 14 residues. CDR1 is SGHNT, CDR2 YYREEE, per germline (reference sequence). Unmatched junction bases numbered 9, after V lost 4 bases and J lost 6 bases. The CDR3 bases are TGTGCCAGCAGCCTCCGGGGGGGGGAGCGCGAGCAGTACTTC. It encodes CASSLRGGEREQYF.

The chain is built from TRBV7-6 and TRBJ2-3, with TRBD1 matching 10 bases. Losses at the gene ends were 1 base for V and 1 base for J; bases not matched to a gene: 5. The CDR3 is 17 residues long. CDR1 SGHVS and CDR2 FNYEAQ come from the germline V gene. The CDR3 spells CASSLVTGTGGTDTQYF. The CDR3 coding sequence is TGTGCCAGCAGCTTAGTGACCGGGACAGGGGGCACAGATACGCAGTATTTT.

This chain uses TRBV7-2 with TRBJ2-3, with a weak D call TRBD1 (7 bases). CDR1 and CDR2 from the germline V gene are SGHTA and FQGNSA. Trimming shortened V by 6 bases and J by 4 bases, and 14 bases separated the two germline ends. This CDR3 has 14 residues. In DNA, the CDR3 is TGTGCCAGCAGGGCTACAGGGGAGGCAGATACGCAGTATTTT. This sequence encodes CASRATGEADTQYF.

The chain is built from TRBV5-1 and TRBJ2-2, with a tentative D call TRBD2 (5 bases). Looked up from germline, CDR1 is SGHRS and CDR2 is YFSETQ. Between the trimmed V and J ends, which lost 0 bases and 0 bases, there was a span of 6 bases. CDR3 length: 15 residues. CDR3 DNA: TGCGCCAGCAGCTTGGGGACTTCGAACACCGGGGAGCTGTTTTTT. It encodes CASSLGTSNTGELFF.

This sequence joins TRBV11-2 and TRBJ2-1; TRBD1 or TRBD2 may be the D gene (6 bases each). V was cut by 5 bases and J by 8 bases, with 22 bases left in between. The CDR3 length is 16 residues. Germline CDR1 SGHAT, CDR2 FQNNGV. The CDR3 is CASSASWGAFGHEQFF. CDR3 nucleotides: TGTGCCAGCAGCGCGTCTTGGGGGGCCTTTGGCCATGAGCAGTTCTTC.